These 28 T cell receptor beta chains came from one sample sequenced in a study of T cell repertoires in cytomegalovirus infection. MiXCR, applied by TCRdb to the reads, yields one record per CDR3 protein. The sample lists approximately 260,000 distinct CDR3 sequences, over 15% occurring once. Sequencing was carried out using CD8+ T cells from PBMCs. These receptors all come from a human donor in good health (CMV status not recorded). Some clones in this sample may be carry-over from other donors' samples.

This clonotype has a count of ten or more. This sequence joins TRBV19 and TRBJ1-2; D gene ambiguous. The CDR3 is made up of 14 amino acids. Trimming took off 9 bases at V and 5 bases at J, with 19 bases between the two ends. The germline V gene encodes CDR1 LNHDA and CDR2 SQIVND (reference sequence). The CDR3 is CASENEELEYGYTF. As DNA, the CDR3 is TGTGCCAGCGAGAACGAGGAACTCGAGTATGGCTACACCTTC.

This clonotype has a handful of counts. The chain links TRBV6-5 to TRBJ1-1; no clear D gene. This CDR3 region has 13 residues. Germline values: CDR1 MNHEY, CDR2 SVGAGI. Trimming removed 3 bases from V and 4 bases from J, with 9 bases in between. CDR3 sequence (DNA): TGTGCCAGCAGTTATAGCGTGAGCACTGAAGCTTTCTTT. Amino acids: CASSYSVSTEAFF.

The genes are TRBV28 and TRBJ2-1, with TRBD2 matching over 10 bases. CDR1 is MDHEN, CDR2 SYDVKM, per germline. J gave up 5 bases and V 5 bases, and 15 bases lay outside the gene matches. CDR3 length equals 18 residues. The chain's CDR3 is CASSPDGGSGGSHNEQFF. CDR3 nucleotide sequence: TGTGCCAGCAGTCCGGATGGGGGTAGCGGGGGGTCCCACAATGAGCAGTTCTTC.

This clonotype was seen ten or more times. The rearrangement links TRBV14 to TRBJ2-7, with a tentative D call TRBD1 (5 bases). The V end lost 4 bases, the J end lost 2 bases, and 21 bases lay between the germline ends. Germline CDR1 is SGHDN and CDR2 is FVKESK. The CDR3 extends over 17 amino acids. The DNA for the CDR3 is TGTGCCAGCAGCCCGACAGTAATTTCAAGCCTCGCCTACGAGCAGTACTTC. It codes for CASSPTVISSLAYEQYF. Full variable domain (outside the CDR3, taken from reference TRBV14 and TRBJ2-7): EAGVTQFPSHSVIEKGQTVTLRCDPISGHDNLYWYRRVMGKEIKFLLHFVKESKQDESGMPNNRFLAERTGGTYSTLKVQPAELEDSGVYFCASSPTVISSLAYEQYFGPGTRLTVT.

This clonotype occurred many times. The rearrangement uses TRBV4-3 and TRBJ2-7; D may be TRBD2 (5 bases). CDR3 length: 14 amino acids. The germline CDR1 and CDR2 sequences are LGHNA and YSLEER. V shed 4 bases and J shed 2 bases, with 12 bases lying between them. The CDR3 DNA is TGCGCCAGCAGCCGAGGACTGGAAGCCTACGAGCAGTACTTC. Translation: CASSRGLEAYEQYF.

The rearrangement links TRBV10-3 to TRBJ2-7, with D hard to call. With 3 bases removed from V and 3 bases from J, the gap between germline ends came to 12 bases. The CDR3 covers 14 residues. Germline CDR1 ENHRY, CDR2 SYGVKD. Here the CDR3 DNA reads TGTGCCATCAGTGACAGAGACGGCGGCTACGAGCAGTACTTC. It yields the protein CAISDRDGGYEQYF.

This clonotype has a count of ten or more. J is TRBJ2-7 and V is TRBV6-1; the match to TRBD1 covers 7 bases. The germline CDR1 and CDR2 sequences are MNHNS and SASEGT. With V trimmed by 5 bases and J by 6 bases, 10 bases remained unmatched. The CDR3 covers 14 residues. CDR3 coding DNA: TGTGCCAGCAGTCCGATTGCGGCAGGGGGCGAGCAGTACTTC. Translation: CASSPIAAGGEQYF.

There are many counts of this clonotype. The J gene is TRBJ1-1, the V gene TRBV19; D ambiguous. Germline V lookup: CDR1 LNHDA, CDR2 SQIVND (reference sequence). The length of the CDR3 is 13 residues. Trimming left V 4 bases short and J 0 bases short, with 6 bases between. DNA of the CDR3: TGTGCCAGTAGTAGCCTAATGAACACTGAAGCTTTCTTT. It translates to CASSSLMNTEAFF.

The CDR3, as DNA: TGTGCCAGCAGTGACCTAGCGGCGGAGGTCAAAGATACGCAGTATTTT. Translated: CASSDLAAEVKDTQYF. The chain combines TRBV2 with TRBJ2-3; 7 bases match TRBD2. The junction had 11 bases not matched to a gene; V was cut back by 3 bases and J by 5 bases. The CDR3 is 16 residues long. CDR1 and CDR2 from the germline V gene are SNHLY and FYNNEI.

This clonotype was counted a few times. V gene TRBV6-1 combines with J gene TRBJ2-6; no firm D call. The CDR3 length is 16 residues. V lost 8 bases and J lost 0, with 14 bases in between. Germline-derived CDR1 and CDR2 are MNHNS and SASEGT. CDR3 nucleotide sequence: TGTGCCAGCCTTATGAGTCCGTTCTCTGGGGCCAACGTCCTGACTTTC. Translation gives CASLMSPFSGANVLTF.

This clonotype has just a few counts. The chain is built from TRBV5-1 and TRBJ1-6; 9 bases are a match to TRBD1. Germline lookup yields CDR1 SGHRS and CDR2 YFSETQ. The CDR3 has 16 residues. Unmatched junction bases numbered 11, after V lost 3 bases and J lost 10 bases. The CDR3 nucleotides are TGCGCCAGCAGCTCAGTCCCGGGACAGGGAATCTCACCCCTCCACTTT. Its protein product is CASSSVPGQGISPLHF.

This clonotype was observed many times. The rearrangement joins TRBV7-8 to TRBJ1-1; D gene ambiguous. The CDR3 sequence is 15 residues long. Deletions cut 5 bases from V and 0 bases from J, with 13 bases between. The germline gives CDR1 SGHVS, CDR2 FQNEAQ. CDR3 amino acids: CASSPTAQMNTEAFF. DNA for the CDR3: TGTGCCAGCAGCCCGACGGCCCAAATGAACACTGAAGCTTTCTTT.

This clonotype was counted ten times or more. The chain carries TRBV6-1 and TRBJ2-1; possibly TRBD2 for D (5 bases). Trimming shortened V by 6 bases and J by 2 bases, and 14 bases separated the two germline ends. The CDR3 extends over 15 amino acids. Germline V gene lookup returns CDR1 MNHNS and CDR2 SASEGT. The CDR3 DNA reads TGTGCCAGCAGGCTAAGCGGCCCCACCTACAATGAGCAGTTCTTC. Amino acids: CASRLSGPTYNEQFF.

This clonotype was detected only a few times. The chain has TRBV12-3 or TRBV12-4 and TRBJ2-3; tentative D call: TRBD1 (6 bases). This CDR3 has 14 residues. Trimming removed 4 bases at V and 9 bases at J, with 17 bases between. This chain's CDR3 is CASSWTGPRGTQYF. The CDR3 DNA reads TGTGCCAGCAGTTGGACTGGGCCAAGGGGGACGCAGTATTTT.

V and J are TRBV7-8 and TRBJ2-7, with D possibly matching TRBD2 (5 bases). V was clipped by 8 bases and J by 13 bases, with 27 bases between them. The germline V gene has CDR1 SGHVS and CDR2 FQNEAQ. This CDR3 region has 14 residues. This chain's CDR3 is CASSEGRAPTMAYF. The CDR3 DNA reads TGTGCCAGCTCCGAGGGCAGAGCCCCTACGATGGCTTACTTC. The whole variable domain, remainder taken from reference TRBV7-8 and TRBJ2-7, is GAGVSQSPRYKVAKRGQDVALRCDPISGHVSLFWYQQALGQGPEFLTYFQNEAQLDKSGLPSDRFFAERPEGSVSTLKIQRTQQEDSAVYLCASSEGRAPTMAYFGPGTRLTVT.

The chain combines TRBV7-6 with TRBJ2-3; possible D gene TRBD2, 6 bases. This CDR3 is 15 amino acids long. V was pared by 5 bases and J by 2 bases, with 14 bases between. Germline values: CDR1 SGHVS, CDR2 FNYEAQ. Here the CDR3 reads CASSPQLAPTDTQYF. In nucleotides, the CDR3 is TGTGCCAGCAGCCCCCAACTAGCCCCCACAGATACGCAGTATTTT. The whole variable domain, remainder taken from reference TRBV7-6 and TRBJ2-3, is GAGVSQSPRYKVTKRGQDVALRCDPISGHVSLYWYRQALGQGPEFLTYFNYEAQQDKSGLPNDRFSAERPEGSISTLTIQRTEQRDSAMYRCASSPQLAPTDTQYFGPGTRLTVL.

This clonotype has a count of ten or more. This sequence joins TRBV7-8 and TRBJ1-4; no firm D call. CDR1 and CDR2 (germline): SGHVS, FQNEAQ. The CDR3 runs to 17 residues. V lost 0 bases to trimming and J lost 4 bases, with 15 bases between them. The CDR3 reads CASSLAGWGNHNEKLFF. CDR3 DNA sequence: TGTGCCAGCAGCTTAGCCGGTTGGGGTAACCATAATGAAAAACTGTTTTTT.

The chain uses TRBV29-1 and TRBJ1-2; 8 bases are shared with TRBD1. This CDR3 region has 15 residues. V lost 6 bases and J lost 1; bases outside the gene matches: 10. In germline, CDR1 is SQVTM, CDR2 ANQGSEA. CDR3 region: CSVVKRQGINYGYTF. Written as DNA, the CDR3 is TGCAGCGTAGTAAAAAGACAGGGGATTAACTATGGCTACACCTTC.

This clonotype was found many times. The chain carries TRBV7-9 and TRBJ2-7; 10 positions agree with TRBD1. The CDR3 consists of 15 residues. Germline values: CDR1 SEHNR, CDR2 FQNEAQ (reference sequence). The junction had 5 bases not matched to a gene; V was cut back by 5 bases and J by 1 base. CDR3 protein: CASSTGTGESYEQYF. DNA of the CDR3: TGTGCCAGCAGCACCGGGACAGGGGAGTCCTACGAGCAGTACTTC.

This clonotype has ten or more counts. CDR3 amino acids: CASSSDRVPNQPQHF. The DNA of the CDR3 is TGTGCCAGCAGCTCGGACCGAGTACCCAATCAGCCCCAGCATTTT. The V and J genes are TRBV7-9 and TRBJ1-5; D call uncertain. The CDR3 is 15 residues long. Trimming removed 4 bases from V and 3 bases from J, with 13 bases in between. CDR1 is SEHNR and CDR2 is FQNEAQ in the germline V gene (reference sequence).

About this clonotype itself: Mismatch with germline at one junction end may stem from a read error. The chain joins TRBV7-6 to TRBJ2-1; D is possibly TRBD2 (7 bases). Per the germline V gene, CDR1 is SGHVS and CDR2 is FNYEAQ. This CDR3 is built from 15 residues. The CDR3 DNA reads TGTGCCAGTAACCAGGGGCGGGGGACCTACAATGAGCAGGTCTTC. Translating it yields CASNQGRGTYNEQVF.

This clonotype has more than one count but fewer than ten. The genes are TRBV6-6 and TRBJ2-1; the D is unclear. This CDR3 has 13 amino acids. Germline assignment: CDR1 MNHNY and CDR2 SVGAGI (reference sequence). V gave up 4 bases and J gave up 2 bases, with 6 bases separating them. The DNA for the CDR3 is TGTGCCAGCAGTTTCGCCCCCTACAATGAGCAGTTCTTC. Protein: CASSFAPYNEQFF.

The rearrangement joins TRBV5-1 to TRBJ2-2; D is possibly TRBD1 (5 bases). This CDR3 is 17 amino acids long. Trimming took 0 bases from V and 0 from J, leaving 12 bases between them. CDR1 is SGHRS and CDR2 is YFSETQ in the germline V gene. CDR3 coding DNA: TGCGCCAGCAGCTTGGCCCCGGACACTGCGAACACCGGGGAGCTGTTTTTT. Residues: CASSLAPDTANTGELFF. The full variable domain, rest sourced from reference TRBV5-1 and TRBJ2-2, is KAGVTQTPRYLIKTRGQQVTLSCSPISGHRSVSWYQQTPGQGLQFLFEYFSETQRNKGNFPGRFSGRQFSNSRSEMNVSTLELGDSALYLCASSLAPDTANTGELFFGEGSRLTVL.

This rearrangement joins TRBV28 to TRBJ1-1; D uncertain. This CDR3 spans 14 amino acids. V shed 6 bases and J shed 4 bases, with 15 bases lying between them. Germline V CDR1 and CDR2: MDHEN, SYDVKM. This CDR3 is CASRIEQVGTEAFF. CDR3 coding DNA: TGTGCCAGCAGAATAGAACAAGTCGGCACTGAAGCTTTCTTT.

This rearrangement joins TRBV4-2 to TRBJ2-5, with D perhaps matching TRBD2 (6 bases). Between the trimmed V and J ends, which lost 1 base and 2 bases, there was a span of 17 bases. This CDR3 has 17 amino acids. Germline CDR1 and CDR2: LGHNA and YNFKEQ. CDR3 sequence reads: CASSQVAASVLQETQYF. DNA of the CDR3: TGTGCCAGCAGCCAAGTGGCGGCTAGCGTACTTCAAGAGACCCAGTACTTC.

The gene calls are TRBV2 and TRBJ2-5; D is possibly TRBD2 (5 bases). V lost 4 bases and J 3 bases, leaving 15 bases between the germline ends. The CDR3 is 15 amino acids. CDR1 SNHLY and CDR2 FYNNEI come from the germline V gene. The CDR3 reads CASSGIARSEETQYF. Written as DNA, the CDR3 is TGTGCCAGCAGTGGAATAGCGAGGTCGGAAGAGACCCAGTACTTC.

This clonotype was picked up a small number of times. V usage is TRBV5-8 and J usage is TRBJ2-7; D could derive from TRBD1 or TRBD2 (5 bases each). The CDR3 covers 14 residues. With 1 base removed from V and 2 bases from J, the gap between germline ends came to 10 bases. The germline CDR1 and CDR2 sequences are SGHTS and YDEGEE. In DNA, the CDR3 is TGTGCCAGCAGCTTGAGGGGAGTCCCCTACGAGCAGTACTTC. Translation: CASSLRGVPYEQYF.

CDR3 amino acids: CASSFAGDSEAFF. CDR3 sequence (DNA): TGTGCCAGTAGTTTCGCGGGGGACTCAGAAGCTTTCTTT. The gene calls are TRBV19 and TRBJ1-1; weak D call: TRBD1 (5 bases). This CDR3 contains 13 residues. Per the germline V gene, CDR1 is LNHDA and CDR2 is SQIVND (reference sequence). Trimming removed 5 bases at V and 8 bases at J, with 15 bases between.